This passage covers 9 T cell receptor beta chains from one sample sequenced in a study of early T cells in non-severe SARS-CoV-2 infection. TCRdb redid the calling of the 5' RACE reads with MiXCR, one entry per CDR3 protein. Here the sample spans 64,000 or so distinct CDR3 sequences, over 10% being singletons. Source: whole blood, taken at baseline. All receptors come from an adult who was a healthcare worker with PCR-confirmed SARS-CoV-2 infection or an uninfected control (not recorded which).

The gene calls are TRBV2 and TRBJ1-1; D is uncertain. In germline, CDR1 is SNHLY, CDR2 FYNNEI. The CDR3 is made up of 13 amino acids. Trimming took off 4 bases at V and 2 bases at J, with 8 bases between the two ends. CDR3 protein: CASSGRGNTEAFF. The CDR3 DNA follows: TGTGCCAGCAGTGGCAGAGGAAACACTGAAGCTTTCTTT.

For the CDR3, the DNA is TGTGCCAGCCACTGGGGCAATGAGCAGTTCTTC. The encoded protein is CASHWGNEQFF. This chain joins TRBV12-3 or TRBV12-4 and TRBJ2-1; D gene uncertain. This CDR3 region has 11 residues. V was trimmed by 8 bases and J by 6 bases, leaving 8 bases between them.

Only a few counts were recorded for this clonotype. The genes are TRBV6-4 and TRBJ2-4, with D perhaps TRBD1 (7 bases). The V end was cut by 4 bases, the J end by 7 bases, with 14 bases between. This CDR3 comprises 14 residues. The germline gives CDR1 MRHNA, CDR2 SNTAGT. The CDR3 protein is CASSASEGANIQYF. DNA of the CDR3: TGTGCCAGCAGTGCCTCGGAGGGGGCGAACATTCAGTACTTC.

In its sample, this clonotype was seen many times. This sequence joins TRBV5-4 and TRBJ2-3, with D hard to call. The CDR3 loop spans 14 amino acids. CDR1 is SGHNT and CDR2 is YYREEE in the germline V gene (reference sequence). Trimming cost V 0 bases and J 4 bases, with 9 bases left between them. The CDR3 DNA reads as TGTGCCAGCAGCTTGGAATTTAAGGCAGATACGCAGTATTTT. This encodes CASSLEFKADTQYF. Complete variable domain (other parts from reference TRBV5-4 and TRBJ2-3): ETGVTQSPTHLIKTRGQQVTLRCSSQSGHNTVSWYQQALGQGPQFIFQYYREEENGRGNFPPRFSGLQFPNYSSELNVNALELDDSALYLCASSLEFKADTQYFGPGTRLTVL.

CDR3 DNA: TGTGCCAGCAGCAACCAAGAGACCCAGTACTTC. It translates to CASSNQETQYF. The chain joins TRBV6-6 to TRBJ2-5, with D unresolved. The CDR3 runs 11 residues. Germline lookup yields CDR1 MNHNY and CDR2 SVGAGI (reference sequence). Between the trimmed V and J ends, which lost 6 bases and 0 bases, there was a span of 2 bases.

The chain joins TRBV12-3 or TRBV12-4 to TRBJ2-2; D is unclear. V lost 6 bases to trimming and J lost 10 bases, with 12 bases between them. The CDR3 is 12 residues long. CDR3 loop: CASSLTIEELFF. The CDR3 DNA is TGTGCCAGCAGCCTGACAATTGAGGAGCTGTTTTTT.

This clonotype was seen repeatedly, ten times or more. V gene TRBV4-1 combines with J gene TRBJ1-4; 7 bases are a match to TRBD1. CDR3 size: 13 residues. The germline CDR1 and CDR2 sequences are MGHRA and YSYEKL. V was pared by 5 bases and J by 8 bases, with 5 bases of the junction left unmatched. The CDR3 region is CASSIQQGEKLFF. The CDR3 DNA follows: TGCGCCAGCAGCATACAACAGGGGGAAAAACTGTTTTTT.

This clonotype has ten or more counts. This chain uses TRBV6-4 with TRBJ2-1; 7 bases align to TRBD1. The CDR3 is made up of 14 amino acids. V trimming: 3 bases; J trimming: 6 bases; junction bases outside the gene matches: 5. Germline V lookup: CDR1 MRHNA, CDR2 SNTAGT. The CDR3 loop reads CASSETGEGNEQFF. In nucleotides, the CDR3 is TGTGCCAGCAGTGAAACAGGGGAAGGCAATGAGCAGTTCTTC.

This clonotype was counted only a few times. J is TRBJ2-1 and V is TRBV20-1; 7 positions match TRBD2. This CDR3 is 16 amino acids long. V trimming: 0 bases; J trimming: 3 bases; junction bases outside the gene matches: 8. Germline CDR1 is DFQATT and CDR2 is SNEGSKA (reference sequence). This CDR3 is CSARERSSGNYNEQFF. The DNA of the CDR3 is TGCAGTGCTAGAGAGCGGTCTAGCGGTAACTACAATGAGCAGTTCTTC.